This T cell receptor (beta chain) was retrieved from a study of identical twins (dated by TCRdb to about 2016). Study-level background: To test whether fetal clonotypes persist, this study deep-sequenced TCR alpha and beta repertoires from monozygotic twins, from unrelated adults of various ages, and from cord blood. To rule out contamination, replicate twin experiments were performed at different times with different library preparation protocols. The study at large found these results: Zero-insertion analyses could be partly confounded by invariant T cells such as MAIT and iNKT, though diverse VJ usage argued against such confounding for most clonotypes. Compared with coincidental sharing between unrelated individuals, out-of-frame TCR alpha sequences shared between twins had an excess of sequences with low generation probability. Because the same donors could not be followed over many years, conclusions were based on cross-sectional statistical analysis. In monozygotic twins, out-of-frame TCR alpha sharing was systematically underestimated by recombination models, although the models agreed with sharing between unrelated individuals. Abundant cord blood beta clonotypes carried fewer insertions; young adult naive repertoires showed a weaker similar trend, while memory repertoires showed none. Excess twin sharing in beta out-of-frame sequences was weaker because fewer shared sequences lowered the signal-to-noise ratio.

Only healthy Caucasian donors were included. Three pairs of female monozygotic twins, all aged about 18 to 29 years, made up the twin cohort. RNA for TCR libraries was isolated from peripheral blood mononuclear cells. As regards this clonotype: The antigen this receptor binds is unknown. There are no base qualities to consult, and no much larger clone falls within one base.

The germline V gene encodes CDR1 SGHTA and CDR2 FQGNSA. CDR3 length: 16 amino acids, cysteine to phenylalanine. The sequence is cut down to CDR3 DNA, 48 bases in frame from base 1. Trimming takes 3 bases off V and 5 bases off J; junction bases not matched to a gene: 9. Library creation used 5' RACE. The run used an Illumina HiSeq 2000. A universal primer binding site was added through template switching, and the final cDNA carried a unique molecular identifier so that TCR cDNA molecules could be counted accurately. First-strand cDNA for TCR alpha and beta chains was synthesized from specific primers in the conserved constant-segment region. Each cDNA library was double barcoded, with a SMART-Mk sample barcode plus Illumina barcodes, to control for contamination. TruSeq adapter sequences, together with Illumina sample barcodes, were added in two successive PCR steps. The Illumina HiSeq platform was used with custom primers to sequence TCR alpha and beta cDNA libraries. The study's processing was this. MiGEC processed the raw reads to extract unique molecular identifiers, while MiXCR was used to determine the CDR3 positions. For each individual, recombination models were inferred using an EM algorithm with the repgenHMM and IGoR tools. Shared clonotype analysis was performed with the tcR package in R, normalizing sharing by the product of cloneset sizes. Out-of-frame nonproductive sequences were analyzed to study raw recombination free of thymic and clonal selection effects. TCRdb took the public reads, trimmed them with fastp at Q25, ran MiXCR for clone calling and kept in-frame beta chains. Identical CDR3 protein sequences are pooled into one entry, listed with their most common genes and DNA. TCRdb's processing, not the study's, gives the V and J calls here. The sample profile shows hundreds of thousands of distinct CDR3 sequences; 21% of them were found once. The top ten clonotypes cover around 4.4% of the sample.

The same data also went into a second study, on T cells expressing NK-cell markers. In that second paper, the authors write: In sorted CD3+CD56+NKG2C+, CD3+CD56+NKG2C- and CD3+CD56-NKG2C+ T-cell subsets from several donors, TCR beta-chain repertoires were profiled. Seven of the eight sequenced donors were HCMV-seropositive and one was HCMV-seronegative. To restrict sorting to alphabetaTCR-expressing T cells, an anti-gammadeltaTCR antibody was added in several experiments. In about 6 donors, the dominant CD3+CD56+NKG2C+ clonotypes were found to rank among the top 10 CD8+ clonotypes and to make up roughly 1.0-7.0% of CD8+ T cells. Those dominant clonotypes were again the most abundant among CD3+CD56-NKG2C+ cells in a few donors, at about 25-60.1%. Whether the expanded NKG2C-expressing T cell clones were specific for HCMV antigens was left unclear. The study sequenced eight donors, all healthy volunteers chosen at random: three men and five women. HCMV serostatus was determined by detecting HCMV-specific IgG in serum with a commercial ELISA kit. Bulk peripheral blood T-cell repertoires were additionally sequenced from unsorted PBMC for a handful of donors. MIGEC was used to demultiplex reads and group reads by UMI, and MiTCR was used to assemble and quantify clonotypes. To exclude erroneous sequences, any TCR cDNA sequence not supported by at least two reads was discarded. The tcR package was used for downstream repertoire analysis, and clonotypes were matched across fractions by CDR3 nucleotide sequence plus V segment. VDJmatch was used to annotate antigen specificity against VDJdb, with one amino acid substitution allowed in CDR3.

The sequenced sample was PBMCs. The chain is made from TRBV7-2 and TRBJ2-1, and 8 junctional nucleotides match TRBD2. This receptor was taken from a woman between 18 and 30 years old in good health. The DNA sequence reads TGTGCCAGCAGCTTCGCTGACCCGGGGGGGAACAATGAGCAGTTCTTC. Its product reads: CASSFADPGGNNEQFF.